Below are 20 T cell receptor beta chains sequenced from a single sample in a study of T cell clonotyping in hematopoietic cell transplantation. The table came from immunoSEQ multiplex PCR; TCRdb's copy has only in-frame clones and leaves some out. The table includes approximately 4,200 clones, around three quarters detected once. Here the sequenced sample was peripheral blood mononuclear cells, taken 100 days after allogeneic stem cell transplant. All receptors come from a male patient aged 45 to 59 who had an allogeneic stem cell transplant from an unrelated donor, so the T cells may come from the graft donor. Some clones in this sample may be carry-over from other donors' samples.

The V call is TRBV6-5, the J call TRBJ2-3, with D hard to call. The V gene lost 6 bases and the J gene lost 3 bases, with 4 bases spanning the gap. CDR1 and CDR2 from the germline V gene are MNHEY and SVGAGI. The CDR3 runs to 11 residues. The CDR3 is CASSSTDTQYF. The CDR3 bases are TGTGCCAGCAGCTCGACAGATACGCAGTATTTT.

As for this clone: A junction boundary mismatches the germline segment, possibly from a read error. The chain is built from TRBV14 and TRBJ2-7; D is ambiguous. The CDR3 is made up of 13 amino acids. Germline CDR1 SGHDN, CDR2 FVKESK. CDR3 loop: CASSQVLGSEEYF. The CDR3 DNA sequence: TGTGCCAGCAGCCAGGTCCTGGGGTCCGAGGAGTACTTC.

The chain combines TRBV7-8 with TRBJ2-1; 11 positions agree with TRBD1. V lost 2 bases to trimming and J lost 4 bases; unmatched junction nucleotides: 10. This CDR3 has 18 residues. CDR1 is SGHVS, CDR2 FQNEAQ, per germline. The CDR3 DNA is TGTGCCAGCAGCTTATGGGACAGGGGGATTGTAGTTTACAATGAGCAGTTCTTC. It codes for CASSLWDRGIVVYNEQFF. The full variable domain, rest sourced from reference TRBV7-8 and TRBJ2-1, is GAGVSQSPRYKVAKRGQDVALRCDPISGHVSLFWYQQALGQGPEFLTYFQNEAQLDKSGLPSDRFFAERPEGSVSTLKIQRTQQEDSAVYLCASSLWDRGIVVYNEQFFGPGTRLTVL.

This chain joins TRBV11-3 and TRBJ1-2, with TRBD1 as a possible D gene (6 bases). The CDR3 is made up of 17 amino acids. The germline V gene has CDR1 SGHNT and CDR2 YENEEA. Trimming took 4 bases from V and 8 from J, leaving 26 bases between them. CDR3 sequence (DNA): TGTGCCAGCAGCTCCGATAGAGGGGGACGGTTTTTAGAGGGCTACACCTTC. Residues: CASSSDRGGRFLEGYTF.

On this clone itself: At one boundary the junction diverges from the germline segment, which might be a read error. The rearrangement joins TRBV30 to TRBJ1-1; 7 nucleotides agree with TRBD1. The CDR3 has 15 amino acids. CDR1 and CDR2 from the germline V gene are GTSNPN and SVGIG (reference sequence). CDR3 DNA sequence: TGTACCTGGATTTCGGTAGGGGGAGGGGGCCCTGAAGCTTTCTTT. Amino acid sequence: CTWISVGGGGPEAFF. Combining the CDR3 with reference TRBV30 and TRBJ1-1 gives the whole variable domain SQTIHQWPATLVQPVGSPLSLECTVEGTSNPNLYWYRQAAGRGLQLLFYSVGIGQISSEVPQNLSASRPQDRQFILSSKKLLLSDSGFYLCTWISVGGGGPEAFFGQGTRLTVV.

CDR3 bases: TGTGCCAGCAGCTCGTGGGATGAAGCTTTCTTT. This sequence encodes CASSSWDEAFF. The chain couples TRBV7-2 to TRBJ1-1; D uncertain. The ends were cut back, 4 bases at V and 7 bases at J, with 7 bases in the middle. This CDR3 has 11 residues. CDR1 and CDR2 (germline): SGHTA, FQGNSA.

This clone is a singleton in its sample. The chain joins TRBV29-1 to TRBJ1-1, with a possible D match to TRBD1 (5 bases). The CDR3 runs 15 residues. Germline CDR1 reads SQVTM; CDR2 reads ANQGSEA. V was trimmed by 7 bases and J by 0 bases, leaving 18 bases between them. The CDR3 nucleotides are TGCAGCGCTAAGGGTGGGTGGGGGATGAACACTGAAGCTTTCTTT. This sequence encodes CSAKGGWGMNTEAFF.

The table lists this clone with a count of one. V gene TRBV29-1 combines with J gene TRBJ2-3; D gene uncertain. The germline gives CDR1 SQVTM, CDR2 ANQGSEA. The CDR3 contains 11 residues. V was trimmed by 4 bases and J by 6 bases, leaving 8 bases between them. DNA of the CDR3: TGCAGCGTTGGGACGTTGGATACGCAGTATTTT. Amino acids: CSVGTLDTQYF.

The chain links TRBV7-2 to TRBJ1-4, with D perhaps TRBD1 (5 bases). There are 16 residues in the CDR3. Germline loops: CDR1 SGHTA, CDR2 FQGNSA. V was clipped by 0 bases and J by 4 bases, with 12 bases between them. CDR3 DNA sequence: TGTGCCAGCAGCTTAGCGCCGAGGGGTTTTAATGAAAAACTGTTTTTT. It encodes CASSLAPRGFNEKLFF.

The V call is TRBV19, the J call TRBJ1-5, with D unclear. The CDR3 sequence is 14 residues long. From germline, CDR1 is LNHDA and CDR2 SQIVND (reference sequence). V shed 3 bases and J shed 0 bases, with 6 bases lying between them. CDR3 loop: CASSILYSNQPQHF. In nucleotides, the CDR3 is TGTGCCAGTAGTATCTTGTATAGCAATCAGCCCCAGCATTTT.

The chain combines TRBV30 with TRBJ2-2; tentative D call: TRBD2 (6 bases). V gave up 5 bases and J gave up 5 bases, with 12 bases separating them. The germline gives CDR1 GTSNPN, CDR2 SVGIG (reference sequence). This CDR3 has 13 residues. DNA of the CDR3: TGTGCCTGGTCGGAGGGCCTTACCGGGGAGCTGTTTTTT. Protein: CAWSEGLTGELFF.

The chain carries TRBV28 and TRBJ2-7, with 9 bases that match TRBD2. CDR1 is MDHEN, CDR2 SYDVKM, per germline. The length of the CDR3 is 16 residues. With 5 bases clipped from V and 4 bases from J, the junction kept 12 bases outside the gene matches. The CDR3 sequence: CASSPPGAGGLYEQYF. Here the CDR3 DNA reads TGTGCCAGCAGTCCCCCCGGCGCGGGAGGGCTTTACGAGCAGTACTTC.

The chain has TRBV5-6 and TRBJ2-5; perhaps D is TRBD1 or TRBD2 (5 bases each). V was pared by 1 base and J by 5 bases, with 18 bases between. Germline V gene lookup returns CDR1 SGHDT and CDR2 YYEEEE. CDR3 length: 16 amino acids. The chain's CDR3 is CASSLFGATATETQYF. DNA of the CDR3: TGTGCCAGCAGCTTGTTCGGGGCCACCGCAACGGAGACCCAGTACTTC.

The J gene is TRBJ1-4, the V gene TRBV18; no firm D call. Germline CDR1 is KGHSH and CDR2 is LQKENI. V was shortened by 6 bases and J by 0 bases, with 11 bases between the two germline ends. CDR3 length: 15 amino acids. CDR3 nucleotides: TGTGCCAGCTCCCCCCTGGTAGCAACTAATGAAAAACTGTTTTTT. As protein: CASSPLVATNEKLFF. Drawing the rest from reference TRBV18 and TRBJ1-4, the complete variable domain is NAGVMQNPRHLVRRRGQEARLRCSPMKGHSHVYWYRQLPEEGLKFMVYLQKENIIDESGMPKERFSAEFPKEGPSILRIQQVVRGDSAAYFCASSPLVATNEKLFFGSGTQLSVL.

The rearrangement joins TRBV4-1 to TRBJ1-5; TRBD1 matches 9 bases. Looked up from germline, CDR1 is MGHRA and CDR2 is YSYEKL. The ends lost 0 bases at V and 7 bases at J; junction bases unmatched: 7. The CDR3 spans 16 residues. CDR3 sequence reads: CASSQEAGDRAQPQHF. The CDR3 DNA follows: TGCGCCAGCAGCCAAGAAGCGGGGGACAGGGCCCAGCCCCAGCATTTT.

The chain uses TRBV6-6 and TRBJ2-5, with 9 bases lining up with TRBD2. The CDR3 sequence is 16 residues long. The J segment lost 5 bases and the V segment lost 7 bases, leaving 14 bases of the junction unmatched. Per the germline V gene, CDR1 is MNHNY and CDR2 is SVGAGI (reference sequence). The CDR3 DNA reads as TGTGCCAGCACCTCGACTCTGGCGGGGGGGCTGGAGACCCAGTACTTC. Translated, it gives CASTSTLAGGLETQYF.

DNA for the CDR3: TGTGCCAGCAGCCCCCAGGGGACAGGGGGCAGCTATGAGCAGTTCTTC. Translation: CASSPQGTGGSYEQFF. The gene calls are TRBV13 and TRBJ2-1; 12 nucleotides match TRBD1. The germline V gene has CDR1 PRHDT and CDR2 FYEKMQ (reference sequence). Trimming at V came to 5 bases and at J to 8 bases, leaving 10 bases not matched to a gene. The CDR3 has 16 amino acids.

The V call is TRBV6-5, the J call TRBJ2-6, with 8 bases identical to TRBD2. This CDR3 is 15 amino acids long. V dropped 6 bases and J dropped 4; count of bases not matched to a gene: 5. Germline assignment: CDR1 MNHEY and CDR2 SVGAGI. CDR3 in amino acids: CASSATSDGANVLTF. CDR3 DNA sequence: TGTGCCAGCAGCGCGACTAGCGACGGGGCCAACGTCCTGACTTTC.

A few counts support this clone. V usage is TRBV7-8 and J usage is TRBJ1-3; 9 bases align to TRBD1. CDR3 length: 15 amino acids. J lost 3 bases, V lost 5 bases, and 5 bases had no gene match. Germline assignment: CDR1 SGHVS and CDR2 FQNEAQ. DNA for the CDR3: TGTGCCAGCAGCCTACCGACAGGGGGTGGAAACACCATATATTTT. Its translation: CASSLPTGGGNTIYF.

V usage is TRBV15 and J usage is TRBJ2-2; the D gene could be TRBD1 or TRBD2 (5 bases each). This CDR3 comprises 15 residues. Germline CDR1 and CDR2: LNHNV and YYDKDF (reference sequence). CDR3 bases: TGTGCAACGAGGGGAAGGTCGGCGAACACCGGGGAGCTGTTTTTT. Encoded protein: CATRGRSANTGELFF.